This T cell receptor (beta chain) appears in the sequencing data of a study of Graves' ophthalmopathy and Graves' hyperthyroidism. Study results and caveats: Most expanded clonotypes in thyroid above 0.001 frequency also showed up in blood.

CDR3 regions of TCR beta were amplified from RNA transcripts. First-round RT-PCR employed HTBI primers, with a second-round multiplex PCR after it. MiXCR, applied by TCRdb to the multiplex PCR reads, yields one record per CDR3 protein. The data show more than 300,000 distinct CDR3 sequences, less than 20% seen once. The sample holds many counts of this clonotype. No antigen is known for it. Germline CDR1 ENHRY, CDR2 SYGVKD. The V gene end was trimmed by 8 bases and the J gene end by 2 bases; junction bases not matched to a gene: 5. The CDR3 is 14 amino acids. This TCR derives from a young woman with stable Graves' hyperthyroidism. The V call is TRBV10-3, the J call TRBJ2-5, with TRBD1 identical over 10 bases. Sample: peripheral blood. This CDR3 reads CAIGGTGVQETQYF. CDR3 nucleotide sequence: TGTGCCATCGGGGGGACAGGGGTGCAAGAGACCCAGTACTTC.